Listed below are T cell receptor beta chains from one sample, sequenced in a study of cytomegalovirus exposure and HLA in healthy donors. Here immunoSEQ multiplex PCR was the method, and the copy in TCRdb shows in-frame clones only, minus some. The sample records about 44,000 clones, more than 85% being singletons. The sequenced sample was PBMCs. These receptor sequences come from a woman between 18 and 30 years old in good health and CMV-seronegative. Both conserved end residues are part of each CDR3. A D gene is named only where the DNA matches it firmly. Clone size is stated in some rows and not others, as once, few, many or a class when expanded.

D gene: TRBD1; V gene: TRBV19; clone size: NA; J gene: TRBJ2-7; CDR3 protein: CASSNRDRESYEQYF; CDR3 DNA: TGTGCCAGTAGTAACCGGGACAGGGAGTCCTACGAGCAGTACTTC
D gene: TRBD1; V gene: TRBV27; clone size: NA; J gene: TRBJ2-3; CDR3 protein: CASSLLSWTGGFSDTQYF; CDR3 DNA: TGTGCCAGCAGTTTATTGTCGTGGACAGGGGGCTTCTCAGATACGCAGTATTTT
D gene: NA; V gene: TRBV6-1; clone size: once; J gene: TRBJ1-5; CDR3 protein: CASSEYIQPQHF; CDR3 DNA: TGTGCCAGCAGTGAATACATCCAGCCCCAGCATTTT
D gene: TRBD2; V gene: TRBV9; clone size: once; J gene: TRBJ2-2; CDR3 protein: CASSVALAGGPDTGELFF; CDR3 DNA: TGTGCCAGCAGCGTAGCCCTAGCGGGGGGGCCAGACACCGGGGAGCTGTTTTTT
D gene: NA; V gene: TRBV7-2; clone size: NA; J gene: TRBJ2-3; CDR3 protein: CASSLWLGVTGDTQYF; CDR3 DNA: TGTGCCAGCAGCTTGTGGCTGGGTGTAACAGGAGATACGCAGTATTTT
D gene: TRBD2; V gene: TRBV30; clone size: NA; J gene: TRBJ2-1; CDR3 protein: CAWSVLMGLAGVNNEQFF; CDR3 DNA: TGTGCCTGGAGTGTACTCATGGGACTAGCGGGAGTAAACAATGAGCAGTTCTTC
D gene: NA; V gene: TRBV28; clone size: NA; J gene: TRBJ2-2; CDR3 protein: CASSPQPYLGTKNTGELFF; CDR3 DNA: TGTGCCAGCAGTCCGCAACCCTATCTAGGGACAAAAAACACCGGGGAGCTGTTTTTT
D gene: NA; V gene: TRBV19; clone size: NA; J gene: TRBJ1-1; CDR3 protein: CASSISSQQYTEAFF; CDR3 DNA: TGTGCCAGTAGTATTAGTTCACAGCAGTACACTGAAGCTTTCTTT
D gene: TRBD2; V gene: TRBV5-1; clone size: NA; J gene: TRBJ2-4; CDR3 protein: CASSLERGSKNIQYF; CDR3 DNA: TGCGCCAGCAGCTTGGAGCGGGGATCGAAAAACATTCAGTACTTC
D gene: TRBD2; V gene: TRBV28; clone size: NA; J gene: TRBJ2-7; CDR3 protein: CASGPGGGRTYEQYF; CDR3 DNA: TGTGCCAGCGGACCGGGAGGGGGGCGAACTTACGAGCAGTACTTC
D gene: TRBD2; V gene: TRBV5-1; clone size: NA; J gene: TRBJ2-7; CDR3 protein: CASSGGLAGKEQYF; CDR3 DNA: TGCGCCAGCAGCGGGGGACTAGCGGGGAAAGAGCAGTACTTC
D gene: TRBD1; V gene: TRBV7-9; clone size: NA; J gene: TRBJ2-1; CDR3 protein: CASSRPDRDEQFF; CDR3 DNA: TGTGCCAGCAGCCGACCTGACAGGGATGAGCAGTTCTTC
D gene: NA; V gene: TRBV6-5; clone size: NA; J gene: TRBJ1-1; CDR3 protein: CASSSTQGFGTEAFF; CDR3 DNA: TGTGCCAGCAGTTCTACACAGGGATTCGGCACTGAAGCTTTCTTT
D gene: TRBD1; V gene: TRBV4-1; clone size: NA; J gene: TRBJ1-5; CDR3 protein: CASSQQGATGQPQHF; CDR3 DNA: TGCGCCAGCAGCCAACAGGGGGCAACGGGTCAGCCCCAGCATTTT